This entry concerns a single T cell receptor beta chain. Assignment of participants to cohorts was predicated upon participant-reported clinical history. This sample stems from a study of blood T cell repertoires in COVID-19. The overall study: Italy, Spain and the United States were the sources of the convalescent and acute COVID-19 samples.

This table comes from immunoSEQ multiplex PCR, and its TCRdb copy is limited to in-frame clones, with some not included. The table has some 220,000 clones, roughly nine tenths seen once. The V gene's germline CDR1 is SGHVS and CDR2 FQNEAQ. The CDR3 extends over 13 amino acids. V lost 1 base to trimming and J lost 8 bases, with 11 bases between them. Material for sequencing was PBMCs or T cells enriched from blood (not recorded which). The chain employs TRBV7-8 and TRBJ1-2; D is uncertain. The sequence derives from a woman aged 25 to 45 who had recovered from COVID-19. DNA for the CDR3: TGTGCCAGCAGCTTAGTGCGTTCGGGAGGCTACACCTTC. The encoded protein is CASSLVRSGGYTF.